Listed below are T cell receptor beta chains from one sample, sequenced in a study of cytomegalovirus exposure and HLA in healthy donors. The table came from immunoSEQ multiplex PCR; TCRdb's copy has only in-frame clones and leaves some out. The sample holds just over 150,000 clones, roughly 80% seen once. Sequencing was done on a sample of PBMCs. Receptors were obtained from a woman in her thirties or forties in good health and CMV-seronegative. Both conserved end residues are part of each CDR3. Each record gives: D gene, V gene, clone size, J gene, CDR3 DNA, CDR3 protein. D genes are given only for firm matches. Clone size is shown for a subset of rows, as once, few, many or a class of expanded clone.

>TRBD1|TRBV5-1|-|TRBJ2-7
TGCGCCAGCGGGACAGACTCCTACGAGCAGTACTTC
CASGTDSYEQYF
>-|TRBV5-1|-|TRBJ2-5
TGCGCCAGCAGCTTGGGCGGACAGCTTTTACAGACCCAGTACTTC
CASSLGGQLLQTQYF
>-|TRBV2|-|TRBJ2-3
TGTGCCAGCACACGACCCCCGGGGGAAGGTACGCAGTATTTT
CASTRPPGEGTQYF
>TRBD1|TRBV10-3|-|TRBJ1-1
TGTGCCATCAGTGAGTCAGGCGGACAGGGTAACACTGAAGCTTTCTTT
CAISESGGQGNTEAFF
>-|TRBV6-1|-|TRBJ1-5
TGTGCCAGCAGTGAATCTCTGGGGAGAGGGAATCAGCCCCAGCATTTT
CASSESLGRGNQPQHF
>TRBD2|TRBV4-1|-|TRBJ2-7
TGCGCCAGCAGCCCTTACATAGCGGGGGCAACCTACGAGCAGTACTTC
CASSPYIAGATYEQYF
>TRBD1|TRBV13|once|TRBJ1-4
TGTGCCAGCAGCTCAAGACAGGGTGGGGAAAAACTGTTTTTT
CASSSRQGGEKLFF
>-|TRBV15|-|TRBJ1-4
TGTGCCACCAGCAGAGGGGCGAATGAAAAACTGTTTTTT
CATSRGANEKLFF
>TRBD1|TRBV4-1|-|TRBJ1-2
TGCGCCAGCAGCCAGGGAAGACAGGGCTATGGCTACACCTTC
CASSQGRQGYGYTF
>-|TRBV6-1|once|TRBJ1-5
TGTGCCAGCAGTGCTTTTACAGGTACCTTCAATCAGCCCCAGCATTTT
CASSAFTGTFNQPQHF
>TRBD1|TRBV12-5|few|TRBJ1-1
TGTGCTAGTGGTTTGGAAACAGGGGAAGGGAACACTGAAGCTTTCTTT
CASGLETGEGNTEAFF
>TRBD1|TRBV11-2|-|TRBJ1-1
TGTGCCAGCAGCCCTACCCGGACAGGGGAGTATACTGAAGCTTTCTTT
CASSPTRTGEYTEAFF
>-|TRBV2|-|TRBJ2-7
TGTGCCAGCAGTGCGTCCTACGAGCAGTACTTC
CASSASYEQYF
>TRBD2|TRBV19|-|TRBJ2-7
TGTGCCAGTAGTAGACTAGCGGGGAGCTCCTACGAGCAGTACTTC
CASSRLAGSSYEQYF
>-|TRBV6-5|-|TRBJ2-7
TGTGCCAGCAGTTACTCAGGGGAATCCTACGAGCAGTACTTC
CASSYSGESYEQYF
>TRBD2|TRBV7-3|-|TRBJ2-1
TGTGCCAGCAGCCCCCACGCGGGGGGCGACAATGAGCAGTTCTTC
CASSPHAGGDNEQFF
>TRBD1|TRBV27|few|TRBJ2-5
TGTGCCAGCAGTTTACGCCCCCCACGACAGGGGGTAGAGCAAGAGACCCAGTACTTC
CASSLRPPRQGVEQETQYF
>-|TRBV27|-|TRBJ2-4
TGTGCCAGCAAGACCCAGGGTTTAGCCAAAAACATTCAGTACTTC
CASKTQGLAKNIQYF
>-|TRBV6-6|-|TRBJ2-3
TGTGCCAGCAGTTACTCTTGGTCAGGTAGCACAGATACGCAGTATTTT
CASSYSWSGSTDTQYF
>TRBD2|TRBV19|few|TRBJ2-3
TGTGCCAGTAACCCTCGGGGGAGCGGGGGGTTTTCAGATACGCAGTATTTT
CASNPRGSGGFSDTQYF
>TRBD2|TRBV25-1|once|TRBJ2-1
TGTGCCGATCCTTACCTGGCGGGGGGATATTACAATGAGCAGTTCTTC
CADPYLAGGYYNEQFF
>-|TRBV28|-|TRBJ2-5
TGTGCCAGCAGTGGACAGCACAAAGAGACCCAGTACTTC
CASSGQHKETQYF
>-|TRBV7-2|-|TRBJ2-5
TGTGCCAGCAGCTGGGGCCTTCGGGAGACCCAGTACTTC
CASSWGLRETQYF
>-|TRBV19|few|TRBJ1-1
TGTGCCAGTAGGCGCAGACCAGGGTCGCCTGAAGCTTTCTTT
CASRRRPGSPEAFF
>-|TRBV4-2|few|TRBJ1-4
TGTGCCAGCAGCCAAGATCAGGGCAGTGGTAATGAAAAACTGTTTTTT
CASSQDQGSGNEKLFF
>-|TRBV10-3|-|TRBJ2-1
TGTGCCATCAGTGAGAGGGGGGGGAATGAGCAGTTCTTC
CAISERGGNEQFF
>TRBD1|TRBV19|-|TRBJ2-7
TGTGCCAGTAGTAAACCACCGGGACAGGGCAACGAGCAGTACTTC
CASSKPPGQGNEQYF